Included here is one TCR beta chain sequence, with context. The target antigen is unknown. Reverse transcription used about 0.45 to 1 ug RNA and random hexamers. Across 54 Vbeta and 13 Jbeta, immunoSEQ multiplex PCR amplified TCR beta CDR3. Via MiXCR, TCRdb re-called the immunoSEQ multiplex PCR reads, giving one row per CDR3 protein. The sample records a few hundred thousand distinct CDR3 sequences, 95% being singletons. The sample belongs to a study of CD8 T cells in Susac syndrome. There are 13 residues in the CDR3. Germline V gene data show CDR1 as SGHTA and CDR2 as FQGNSA. V lost 5 bases and J lost 6, with 10 bases in between. Broader study findings: A relatively small number of individuals underwent TCR sequencing and HLA analysis.

The receptor was isolated from a human donor with multiple sclerosis. Sequenced: CD4+ T cells from PBMCs. The chain recombines TRBV7-2 with TRBJ2-2; D unclear. The CDR3 is CASSAIGAGELFF. For the CDR3, the DNA is TGTGCCAGCAGCGCCATTGGAGCCGGGGAGCTGTTTTTT.